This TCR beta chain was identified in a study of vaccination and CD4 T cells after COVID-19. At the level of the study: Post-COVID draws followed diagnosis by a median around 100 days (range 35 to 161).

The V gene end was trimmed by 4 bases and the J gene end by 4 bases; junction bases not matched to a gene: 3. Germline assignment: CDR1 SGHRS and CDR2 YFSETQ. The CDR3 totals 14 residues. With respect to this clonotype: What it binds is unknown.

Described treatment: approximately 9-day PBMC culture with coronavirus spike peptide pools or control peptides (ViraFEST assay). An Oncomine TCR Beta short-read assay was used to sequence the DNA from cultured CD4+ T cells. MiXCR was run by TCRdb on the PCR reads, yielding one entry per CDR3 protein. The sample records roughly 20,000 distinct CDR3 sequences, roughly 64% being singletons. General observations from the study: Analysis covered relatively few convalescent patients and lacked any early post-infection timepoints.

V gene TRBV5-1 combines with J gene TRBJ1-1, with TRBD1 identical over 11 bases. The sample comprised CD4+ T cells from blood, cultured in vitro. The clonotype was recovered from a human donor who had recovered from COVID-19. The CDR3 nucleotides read TGCGCCAGCAGCCAGGGGACAGGGGGCACTGAAGCTTTCTTT. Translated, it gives CASSQGTGGTEAFF.